The 12 T cell receptor beta chains given below trace back to one sample, sequenced in a study of a mutant IDH1 vaccine in newly diagnosed glioma. The time point was: week 47, end of study. A single vaccine dose contained 300 ug of mutant IDH1 20-mer peptide, and topical imiquimod was used with it. Method: immunoSEQ multiplex PCR; TCRdb's copy keeps in-frame clones and lacks some. The sample includes around 50,000 clones, approximately 84% seen only once; the top ten take 4.3%. Their antigen targets remain unknown. The sample here was PBMCs, taken from a glioma patient whose treatment included an IDH1 peptide vaccine. Receptor source: a woman in her twenties or thirties with glioma. Some clones in this sample may be carry-over from other donors' samples.

The chain joins TRBV19 to TRBJ1-2, with unresolved D. V gave up 6 bases and J gave up 4 bases, with 12 bases separating them. Germline lookup yields CDR1 LNHDA and CDR2 SQIVND (reference sequence). The CDR3 contains 13 residues. Here the CDR3 reads CASSTPDGYGYTF. The CDR3 nucleotides read TGTGCCAGTAGCACACCCGACGGCTATGGCTACACCTTC. Using reference TRBV19 and TRBJ1-2 for the parts outside the CDR3, the full variable domain is DGGITQSPKYLFRKEGQNVTLSCEQNLNHDAMYWYRQDPGQGLRLIYYSQIVNDFQKGDIAEGYSVSREKKESFPLTVTSAQKNPTAFYLCASSTPDGYGYTFGSGTRLTVV.

This clone has just one count. V gene TRBV10-3 combines with J gene TRBJ2-3, with 7 bases fitting TRBD1. Germline V gene lookup returns CDR1 ENHRY and CDR2 SYGVKD. V shed 5 bases, J shed 6 bases, and the junction held 8 bases outside the gene matches. This CDR3 has 14 amino acids. The CDR3 loop reads CAISSGGYWDTQYF. The CDR3 DNA sequence: TGTGCCATCAGTTCAGGGGGATACTGGGATACGCAGTATTTT.

This chain connects TRBV27 to TRBJ1-1, with D unresolved. The CDR3 sequence is 17 residues long. The germline V gene encodes CDR1 MNHEY and CDR2 SMNVEV (reference sequence). Trimming removed 0 bases from V and 7 bases from J, with 21 bases in between. CDR3 in amino acids: CASSLSGLPWGRGEAFF. The CDR3 nucleotides read TGTGCCAGCAGTTTATCTGGTCTTCCCTGGGGTAGAGGTGAAGCTTTCTTT.

The chain combines TRBV6-6 with TRBJ2-7, with D uncertain. V was shortened by 5 bases and J by 1 base, with 3 bases between the two germline ends. The CDR3 runs to 11 residues. CDR1 and CDR2 (germline): MNHNY, SVGAGI (reference sequence). CDR3 region: CASSQSYEQYF. In DNA, the CDR3 is TGTGCCAGCAGTCAATCCTACGAGCAGTACTTC.

This clone was recorded only once. The CDR3 is CASSLFISETQYF. The CDR3 DNA reads as TGTGCCAGCAGTTTATTTATATCGGAGACCCAGTACTTC. The genes are TRBV27 and TRBJ2-5; D unresolved. The ends were cut back, 1 base at V and 5 bases at J, with 8 bases in the middle. Germline V gene sequence: CDR1 MNHEY, CDR2 SMNVEV (reference sequence). The CDR3 spans 13 residues.

V and J are TRBV6-5 and TRBJ1-4; D is unresolved. Germline loops: CDR1 MNHEY, CDR2 SVGAGI. V was pared by 1 base and J by 6 bases, with 6 bases between. The CDR3 covers 13 residues. The CDR3 nucleotides are TGTGCCAGCAGTTACTTACCAGATGAAAAACTGTTTTTT. Translation: CASSYLPDEKLFF.

This rearrangement joins TRBV2 to TRBJ2-7, with 7 nucleotides matching TRBD2. This CDR3 is 15 amino acids long. Germline values: CDR1 SNHLY, CDR2 FYNNEI. Trimming took 7 bases from V and 3 from J; bases not matched to a gene: 12. The CDR3: CASKSRVGRNYEQYF. The CDR3 coding sequence is TGTGCCAGCAAATCACGGGTCGGGAGGAACTACGAGCAGTACTTC.

The chain carries TRBV6-1 and TRBJ2-1; D remains ambiguous. Trimming took 6 bases from V and 8 from J, leaving 11 bases between them. CDR3 length: 12 amino acids. Germline CDR1 is MNHNS and CDR2 is SASEGT. CDR3 residues: CASSRLADEQFF. DNA for the CDR3: TGTGCCAGCAGCCGTTTGGCGGATGAGCAGTTCTTC.

The CDR3 coding sequence is TGTGCCAGCAGTGGTTACCCCCACGAGCAGTACTTC. This sequence encodes CASSGYPHEQYF. This rearrangement joins TRBV25-1 to TRBJ2-7; the D is unclear. The V gene's germline CDR1 is MGHDK and CDR2 SYGVNS. The CDR3 is made up of 12 amino acids. Trimming stripped 4 bases from V and 5 bases from J, with 9 bases between.

The chain uses TRBV6-4 and TRBJ2-3, with 10 bases identical to TRBD2. The CDR3 contains 15 residues. Germline CDR1 and CDR2: MRHNA and SNTAGT. Trimming took 6 bases from V and 3 from J; bases not matched to a gene: 6. CDR3 protein: CASRAGTSETDTQYF. CDR3 DNA: TGTGCCAGCAGGGCCGGGACTAGCGAGACAGATACGCAGTATTTT.

This clone was detected once. This chain connects TRBV6-5 to TRBJ2-6; no reliable D call. V dropped 6 bases and J dropped 4 bases, with 1 base sitting between them. Germline V gives CDR1 MNHEY, CDR2 SVGAGI. The CDR3 runs to 11 residues. CDR3 region: CASSGANVLTF. In DNA form, the CDR3 reads TGTGCCAGCAGCGGGGCCAACGTCCTGACTTTC.

The genes are TRBV4-1 and TRBJ2-1; 10 bases fit TRBD2. Per germline, CDR1 MGHRA and CDR2 YSYEKL. The CDR3 spans 15 residues. V was clipped by 4 bases and J by 4 bases; unmatched bases: 4. DNA for the CDR3: TGCGCCAGCAGCCTTACTAGCGGGACGTACAATGAGCAGTTCTTC. Its protein is CASSLTSGTYNEQFF.